This T cell receptor (beta chain) was retrieved from a study of T cell responses to AZD1222 COVID-19 vaccine. Study-level results: The study sampled repertoires only after the peak T cell response.

Clones were read by immunoSEQ multiplex PCR, and TCRdb kept only the in-frame ones, dropping some. The repertoire holds roughly 120,000 clones, with 90% as singletons. About this clone itself: Its specificity is unknown.

V lost 6 bases and J 2 bases, leaving 6 bases between the germline ends. CDR3 length: 12 residues. The sequences come from peripheral blood, collected 28 days after the second dose of the MenACWY control vaccine. This sequence originates from an adult who received the MenACWY meningococcal vaccine as a control. This chain uses TRBV12-3 or TRBV12-4 with TRBJ2-3; D unclear. The CDR3 region has the DNA TGTGCCAGCAGAAGGGCCACAGATACGCAGTATTTT. Translating it yields CASRRATDTQYF.